This T cell receptor (beta chain) was found in a study of blood T cell repertoires in COVID-19. The CDR3 has 15 amino acids. Trimming took off 4 bases at V and 2 bases at J, with 13 bases between the two ends. Germline V gene data show CDR1 as SGHRS and CDR2 as YFSETQ. Here immunoSEQ multiplex PCR was the method, and the copy in TCRdb shows in-frame clones only, minus some. The sample carries 100,000 to 150,000 clones, around 87% recorded once. The chain joins TRBV5-1 to TRBJ2-1, with a possible D match to TRBD1 (5 bases). This TCR derives from a woman aged 60-75 years with acute or convalescent COVID-19. Source material: peripheral blood. CDR3 sequence: CASSPGQGPYNEQFF. The CDR3 nucleotides read TGCGCCAGCAGCCCCGGGCAGGGTCCCTACAATGAGCAGTTCTTC.